These 8 T cell receptor beta chains came from one sample sequenced in a study of blood T cell repertoires in COVID-19. Method: immunoSEQ multiplex PCR; TCRdb's copy keeps in-frame clones and lacks some. The sample contains around 85,000 clones, nearly 90% of which appear only once. Input material: peripheral blood. Receptors originate from a woman aged 80 or over with active or convalescent COVID-19.

V gene TRBV4-1 combines with J gene TRBJ2-1, with D uncertain. The V gene's germline CDR1 is MGHRA and CDR2 YSYEKL. V lost 0 bases to trimming and J lost 1 base, with 10 bases between them. The CDR3 consists of 16 residues. The CDR3 DNA follows: TGCGCCAGCAGCCAAGATGCGGCTCATTCCTACAATGAGCAGTTCTTC. Its protein product is CASSQDAAHSYNEQFF.

The chain couples TRBV6-5 to TRBJ2-2; 11 bases agree with TRBD1. CDR3 length: 14 amino acids. The J segment lost 7 bases and the V segment lost 6 bases, leaving 4 bases of the junction unmatched. The germline gives CDR1 MNHEY, CDR2 SVGAGI. The CDR3 DNA reads as TGTGCCAGCAGGGGACAGGGGGATGTCGGGGAGCTGTTTTTT. Translating gives CASRGQGDVGELFF.

In this sample, this clone turned up a few times. CDR3 amino acids: CASRANRDSGLYEQYF. The CDR3 region has the DNA TGTGCCAGCAGGGCAAACCGGGACAGCGGGCTCTACGAGCAGTACTTC. V usage is TRBV2 and J usage is TRBJ2-7, with a weak D call TRBD1 (7 bases). CDR1 SNHLY and CDR2 FYNNEI come from the germline V gene. Between the trimmed V and J ends, which lost 6 bases and 3 bases, there was a span of 21 bases. The CDR3 consists of 16 residues.

Only a few counts were recorded for this clone. The DNA of the CDR3 is TGTGCCAGCAGTCGCCTTAGACCCGGACAGCGTTATTCCTACGAGCAGTACTTC. Its translation: CASSRLRPGQRYSYEQYF. The V and J genes are TRBV3-1 (or the pseudogene TRBV3-2) and TRBJ2-7; a possible D gene is TRBD1 (6 bases). The CDR3 runs 18 residues. The V gene's germline CDR1 is LGHDT and CDR2 YNNKEL (reference sequence). V lost 6 bases and J lost 1, with 25 bases in between.

The J gene is TRBJ2-1, the V gene TRBV19; D may be TRBD2 (7 bases). The germline V and J ends were trimmed by 5 bases and 4 bases, with 18 bases remaining between them. This CDR3 has 16 amino acids. CDR1 and CDR2 from the germline V gene are LNHDA and SQIVND (reference sequence). CDR3 protein: CASSARGGRGYNEQFF. The CDR3 nucleotides read TGTGCCAGTAGTGCCCGTGGGGGGCGGGGGTACAATGAGCAGTTCTTC.

V and J are TRBV5-1 and TRBJ2-1; no clear D gene. Trimming stripped 5 bases from V and 8 bases from J, with 14 bases between. This CDR3 contains 13 residues. Germline V gene data show CDR1 as SGHRS and CDR2 as YFSETQ. The CDR3 is CASRLVLPHEQFF. The CDR3 DNA is TGCGCCAGCAGACTTGTCCTGCCCCATGAGCAGTTCTTC. The whole variable domain, filled in from reference TRBV5-1 and TRBJ2-1, reads KAGVTQTPRYLIKTRGQQVTLSCSPISGHRSVSWYQQTPGQGLQFLFEYFSETQRNKGNFPGRFSGRQFSNSRSEMNVSTLELGDSALYLCASRLVLPHEQFFGPGTRLTVL.

The chain is built from TRBV9 and TRBJ1-6; the D gene is possibly TRBD1 (6 bases). Looked up from germline, CDR1 is SGDLS and CDR2 is YYNGEE. Trimming pared 0 bases from V and 0 bases from J, leaving 10 bases between. The CDR3 totals 17 residues. CDR3 in amino acids: CASSVGQARSYNSPLHF. The DNA for the CDR3 is TGTGCCAGCAGCGTAGGACAGGCTCGCTCCTATAATTCACCCCTCCACTTT.

The V gene is TRBV28, the J gene TRBJ1-1, with 9 positions matching TRBD1. Germline CDR1 and CDR2: MDHEN and SYDVKM. The CDR3 length is 16 residues. Trimming at V came to 0 bases and at J to 1 base, leaving 3 bases not matched to a gene. This CDR3 reads CASSLWGTGTNTEAFF. The CDR3 coding sequence is TGTGCCAGCAGTTTATGGGGGACAGGGACGAACACTGAAGCTTTCTTT.